Presented here are 30 T cell receptor beta chains from one specimen sequenced in a study of cytomegalovirus exposure and HLA in healthy donors. In the PCR, 60 Vbeta and 13 Jbeta primers were used. Measured with immunoSEQ multiplex PCR; TCRdb has only the in-frame clones, and not every one. The table lists some 180,000 clones, roughly 80% of them singletons. The sequenced material came from PBMCs. The receptor source for this set is a woman between 18 and 29 years old in good health and CMV-seronegative.

This clone has only a few counts. The chain couples TRBV6-5 to TRBJ2-7; 7 positions agree with TRBD1. V was pared by 6 bases and J by 2 bases, with 10 bases of the junction left unmatched. Germline lookup yields CDR1 MNHEY and CDR2 SVGAGI. This CDR3 has 15 residues. The CDR3 is CASRIYRQGAYEQYV. Here the CDR3 DNA reads TGTGCCAGCAGAATCTACCGGCAGGGGGCCTACGAGCAGTACGTC.

The rearrangement uses TRBV5-1 and TRBJ2-2; 9 nucleotides align to TRBD2. Germline V CDR1 and CDR2: SGHRS, YFSETQ. After removal of 0 bases from V and 3 bases from J, the junction contained 15 bases not matched to a gene. The CDR3 sequence is 20 residues long. CDR3 nucleotide sequence: TGCGCCAGCAGCTTGGTGGCTAGCGGGGAGATACGAGGCTACACCGGGGAGCTGTTTTTT. It translates to CASSLVASGEIRGYTGELFF.

The chain carries TRBV9 and TRBJ2-1; 7 positions agree with TRBD1. Germline V gives CDR1 SGDLS, CDR2 YYNGEE. Losses at the gene ends were 4 bases for V and 8 bases for J; bases not matched to a gene: 15. The CDR3 spans 16 residues. The CDR3 here is CASSHNPDRSGDEQFF. The DNA of the CDR3 is TGTGCCAGCAGCCATAACCCGGACAGGAGCGGTGATGAGCAGTTCTTC.

The V call is TRBV5-4, the J call TRBJ2-7; TRBD2 matches 14 bases. CDR3 length: 15 amino acids. J gave up 6 bases and V 6 bases, and 8 bases lay outside the gene matches. Germline assignment: CDR1 SGHNT and CDR2 YYREEE (reference sequence). CDR3: CASTTGLAGEAEQYF. The CDR3 nucleotides read TGTGCCAGCACCACGGGACTAGCGGGAGAAGCCGAGCAGTACTTC.

This rearrangement joins TRBV9 to TRBJ2-3; D is perhaps TRBD2 (6 bases). V was shortened by 4 bases and J by 0 bases, with 15 bases between the two germline ends. The CDR3 sequence is 16 residues long. Germline values: CDR1 SGDLS, CDR2 YYNGEE. The CDR3 region is CASSPPLAPSTDTQYF. The CDR3 DNA reads as TGTGCCAGCAGCCCTCCACTAGCCCCTAGCACAGATACGCAGTATTTT. The entire variable domain, with the rest obtained from reference TRBV9 and TRBJ2-3, is as follows: DSGVTQTPKHLITATGQRVTLRCSPRSGDLSVYWYQQSLDQGLQFLIQYYNGEERAKGNILERFSAQQFPDLHSELNLSSLELGDSALYFCASSPPLAPSTDTQYFGPGTRLTVL.

The chain combines TRBV6-1 with TRBJ1-1, with 7 bases fitting TRBD1. J was trimmed by 4 bases and V by 1 base; bases with no gene match: 12. This CDR3 spans 17 amino acids. Germline loops: CDR1 MNHNS, CDR2 SASEGT. Written as DNA, the CDR3 is TGTGCCAGCAGTGAAGTGGAGGGGGCGATGCTGGCCACTGAAGCTTTCTTT. Residues: CASSEVEGAMLATEAFF.

This clone appeared a few times. The chain uses TRBV6-1 and TRBJ2-7; D gene ambiguous. V was cut by 5 bases and J by 6 bases, with 14 bases left in between. Germline V gene data show CDR1 as MNHNS and CDR2 as SASEGT. The CDR3 loop spans 13 amino acids. The CDR3 region is CASSSGFSLEQYV. The CDR3, as DNA: TGTGCCAGCAGTTCCGGGTTCTCCCTCGAGCAGTACGTC.

This chain uses TRBV6-5 with TRBJ1-3, with D uncertain. Looked up from germline, CDR1 is MNHEY and CDR2 is SVGAGI. Trimming removed 6 bases from V and 3 bases from J, with 15 bases in between. The CDR3 totals 15 residues. CDR3 sequence (DNA): TGTGCCAGCAGAGATCAGCCCGAGGATGGAAACACCATATATTTT. Protein sequence: CASRDQPEDGNTIYF.

The chain combines TRBV5-1 with TRBJ2-1, with D perhaps TRBD2 (5 bases). Trimming pared 0 bases from V and 5 bases from J, leaving 24 bases between. The CDR3 totals 19 residues. Germline V gene data show CDR1 as SGHRS and CDR2 as YFSETQ. Here the CDR3 reads CASSLASHRESAMHNEQFF. The CDR3 DNA reads TGCGCCAGCAGCTTGGCTTCCCATAGGGAGAGTGCGATGCACAATGAGCAGTTCTTC.

DNA of the CDR3: TGTGCCAGCCTTGACGCGGGTCTAGCGGGAGGGCCGGGTCAAGAGACCCAGTACTTC. This encodes CASLDAGLAGGPGQETQYF. The V and J genes are TRBV2 and TRBJ2-5, with TRBD2 matching 12 bases. V shed 8 bases and J 2 bases; nucleotides not matched to a gene: 18. The germline V gene has CDR1 SNHLY and CDR2 FYNNEI. The CDR3 is 19 amino acids.

The V gene is TRBV19, the J gene TRBJ1-2; D gene ambiguous. The V end lost 3 bases, the J end lost 3 bases, and 17 bases lay between the germline ends. This CDR3 spans 16 amino acids. Germline loops: CDR1 LNHDA, CDR2 SQIVND (reference sequence). In nucleotides, the CDR3 is TGTGCCAGTAGTATCCAGCAGGCGGGATCCGACTATGGCTACACCTTC. Translation gives CASSIQQAGSDYGYTF.

The chain couples TRBV6-5 to TRBJ1-5; 9 bases align to TRBD1. CDR3 length equals 13 residues. V shed 10 bases, J shed 7 bases, and the junction held 8 bases outside the gene matches. The germline V gene encodes CDR1 MNHEY and CDR2 SVGAGI. The CDR3 region is CAISQGASQPQHF. CDR3 bases: TGTGCCATTTCACAGGGGGCCTCCCAGCCCCAGCATTTT.

The chain recombines TRBV7-9 with TRBJ2-7; 14 bases are shared with TRBD2. After removal of 7 bases from V and 4 bases from J, the junction contained 9 bases not matched to a gene. Germline CDR1 reads SEHNR; CDR2 reads FQNEAQ (reference sequence). CDR3 length: 16 amino acids. The CDR3 loop is CASTTGLAGGPYEQYV. The CDR3 DNA reads TGTGCCAGCACCACCGGACTAGCGGGAGGCCCATACGAGCAGTACGTC.

CDR3 sequence reads: CASSQDQDRAYEQYF. The CDR3 nucleotides are TGCGCCAGCAGCCAAGATCAGGACAGAGCCTACGAGCAGTACTTC. The chain is built from TRBV4-3 and TRBJ2-7, with D tentatively TRBD1 (6 bases). Trimming cost V 0 bases and J 2 bases, with 11 bases left between them. Germline-derived CDR1 and CDR2 are LGHNA and YSLEER. The CDR3 contains 15 residues.

The genes are TRBV2 and TRBJ1-1, with D possibly TRBD1 on 6 matching bases. Per germline, CDR1 SNHLY and CDR2 FYNNEI. CDR3 size: 14 residues. The germline V and J ends were trimmed by 6 bases and 7 bases, with 18 bases remaining between them. The CDR3 nucleotides read TGTGCCAGCAGAGAACAGGGCCGGACGGGTGAAGCTTTCTTT. Translation gives CASREQGRTGEAFF. Full variable domain (outside the CDR3, taken from reference TRBV2 and TRBJ1-1): EPEVTQTPSHQVTQMGQEVILRCVPISNHLYFYWYRQILGQKVEFLVSFYNNEISEKSEIFDDQFSVERPDGSNFTLKIRSTKLEDSAMYFCASREQGRTGEAFFGQGTRLTVV.

The chain carries TRBV7-7 and TRBJ2-7; D gene uncertain. In germline, CDR1 is SSHAT, CDR2 FNYEAQ (reference sequence). This CDR3 has 14 amino acids. V was trimmed by 2 bases and J by 2 bases, leaving 10 bases between them. CDR3 sequence (DNA): TGTGCCAGCAGCTTACGCAGGCACCCCTACGAGCAGTACTTC. Encoded protein: CASSLRRHPYEQYF.

The J gene is TRBJ2-5, the V gene TRBV7-9, with a tentative D call TRBD2 (7 bases). There are 18 residues in the CDR3. V lost 1 base and J 3 bases, leaving 21 bases between the germline ends. CDR1 and CDR2 (germline): SEHNR, FQNEAQ (reference sequence). The CDR3 coding sequence is TGTGCCAGCAGCTTAGTAGGGGGTTTTCTAGCGGATAAAGAGACCCAGTACTTC. The encoded protein is CASSLVGGFLADKETQYF.

CDR3 residues: CASSPASGGGNEQFF. Written as DNA, the CDR3 is TGCGCCAGCAGCCCTGCGTCGGGCGGAGGGAATGAGCAGTTCTTC. The rearrangement uses TRBV5-1 and TRBJ2-1; D may be TRBD2 (6 bases). CDR3 length equals 15 residues. Germline CDR1 and CDR2: SGHRS and YFSETQ. V was trimmed by 4 bases and J by 7 bases, leaving 18 bases between them. The full variable domain, with the rest looked up from reference TRBV5-1 and TRBJ2-1, is KAGVTQTPRYLIKTRGQQVTLSCSPISGHRSVSWYQQTPGQGLQFLFEYFSETQRNKGNFPGRFSGRQFSNSRSEMNVSTLELGDSALYLCASSPASGGGNEQFFGPGTRLTVL.

The chain links TRBV28 to TRBJ1-2; TRBD1 might be the D (5 bases). Germline CDR1 is MDHEN and CDR2 is SYDVKM. Deletions cut 5 bases from V and 0 bases from J, with 10 bases between. The CDR3 has 14 amino acids. This chain's CDR3 is CASSRTGPNYGYTF. In DNA form, the CDR3 reads TGTGCCAGCAGTCGCACAGGTCCTAACTATGGCTACACCTTC.

The chain has TRBV19 and TRBJ2-3; 9 bases map to TRBD1. This CDR3 is 18 amino acids long. Germline values: CDR1 LNHDA, CDR2 SQIVND (reference sequence). V trimming: 2 bases; J trimming: 6 bases; junction bases outside the gene matches: 15. In DNA form, the CDR3 reads TGTGCCAGTAGTATACAAATTTCCGGGACAGGGATTGCGGATACGCAGTATTTT. Translating it yields CASSIQISGTGIADTQYF.

This clone was seen more than once but under ten times. The chain recombines TRBV19 with TRBJ1-5; TRBD1 matches at 7 bases. V gave up 5 bases and J gave up 7 bases; unmatched junction bases: 11. Germline CDR1 is LNHDA and CDR2 is SQIVND (reference sequence). This CDR3 contains 15 residues. The CDR3 DNA reads TGTGCCAGTAGTGGGACAGACACAAGATACCAGCCCCAGCATTTT. It translates to CASSGTDTRYQPQHF. The full variable domain, completed using reference TRBV19 and TRBJ1-5, is DGGITQSPKYLFRKEGQNVTLSCEQNLNHDAMYWYRQDPGQGLRLIYYSQIVNDFQKGDIAEGYSVSREKKESFPLTVTSAQKNPTAFYLCASSGTDTRYQPQHFGDGTRLSIL.

The gene calls are TRBV18 and TRBJ2-1, with a weak D call TRBD1 (6 bases). V was shortened by 3 bases and J by 0 bases, with 12 bases between the two germline ends. Per the germline V gene, CDR1 is KGHSH and CDR2 is LQKENI. The CDR3 spans 16 residues. Here the CDR3 DNA reads TGTGCCAGCTCACCCCCACAGGGAAACTCCTACAATGAGCAGTTCTTC. It codes for CASSPPQGNSYNEQFF.

The chain has TRBV5-5 and TRBJ1-4, with a weak D call TRBD1 (6 bases). The CDR3 length is 16 residues. In germline, CDR1 is SGHKS, CDR2 YYEKEE (reference sequence). Trimming took 7 bases from V and 8 from J, leaving 24 bases between them. The CDR3 nucleotides are TGTGCCAGCGAAAGCTTGGTTGATGAGGGGGGGGAAAAACTGTTTTTT. It is translated as CASESLVDEGGEKLFF.

The chain employs TRBV20-1 and TRBJ2-1, with D maybe TRBD1 (6 bases). V lost 7 bases, J lost 2 bases, and 6 bases lay in between. The CDR3 runs 11 residues. The germline CDR1 and CDR2 sequences are DFQATT and SNEGSKA (reference sequence). CDR3 nucleotide sequence: TGCAGTGGGGACACCTACAATGAGCAGTTCTTC. Translated: CSGDTYNEQFF.

The J gene is TRBJ2-5, the V gene TRBV27; D remains ambiguous. V was clipped by 5 bases and J by 5 bases, with 12 bases between them. This CDR3 spans 13 amino acids. CDR1 is MNHEY, CDR2 SMNVEV, per germline (reference sequence). The CDR3 loop reads CASSPRRLETQYF. The DNA of the CDR3 is TGTGCCAGCAGTCCCCGCAGGTTGGAGACCCAGTACTTC.

The chain recombines TRBV28 with TRBJ1-6, with a possible D match to TRBD1 (6 bases). The germline CDR1 and CDR2 sequences are MDHEN and SYDVKM. This CDR3 comprises 17 residues. The ends were cut back, 5 bases at V and 3 bases at J, with 17 bases in the middle. In DNA, the CDR3 is TGTGCCAGCAGTCGCCCAGGGGAGAGGTTCTATAATTCACCCCTCCACTTT. Encoded protein: CASSRPGERFYNSPLHF.

The chain's CDR3 is CASSQPGQEAFF. Written as DNA, the CDR3 is TGTGCCAGCAGTCAACCGGGACAGGAAGCTTTCTTT. The chain couples TRBV6-5 to TRBJ1-1; the match to TRBD1 covers 7 bases. CDR3 length equals 12 residues. V trimming: 5 bases; J trimming: 8 bases; junction bases outside the gene matches: 5. The germline V gene has CDR1 MNHEY and CDR2 SVGAGI.

This clone was seen a handful of times. The chain is built from TRBV6-5 and TRBJ1-1; D not certain. CDR1 is MNHEY, CDR2 SVGAGI, per germline. The CDR3 has 14 amino acids. V lost 6 bases and J 5 bases, leaving 16 bases between the germline ends. CDR3 sequence: CASSRNTGGTEAFF. CDR3 DNA: TGTGCCAGCAGCCGGAATACGGGAGGGACTGAAGCTTTCTTT.

The rearrangement joins TRBV7-9 to TRBJ2-5, with TRBD2 matching 8 bases. The junction had 12 bases not matched to a gene; V was cut back by 5 bases and J by 4 bases. This CDR3 is built from 16 residues. Germline values: CDR1 SEHNR, CDR2 FQNEAQ (reference sequence). CDR3 loop: CASSLTGTGGRETQYF. The CDR3 coding sequence is TGTGCCAGCAGCCTAACAGGCACGGGAGGGAGAGAGACCCAGTACTTC.

This clone was seen only once. This rearrangement joins TRBV7-6 to TRBJ1-1; no clear D. Trimming removed 1 base from V and 1 base from J, with 4 bases in between. Per the germline V gene, CDR1 is SGHVS and CDR2 is FNYEAQ. The CDR3 is made up of 13 amino acids. The CDR3 here is CASSLGANTEAFF. In nucleotides, the CDR3 is TGTGCCAGCAGCTTAGGGGCGAACACTGAAGCTTTCTTT.